A single sample gave rise to the 11 T cell receptor beta chains below, sequenced in a study of blood T cell repertoires in COVID-19. Here immunoSEQ multiplex PCR was the method, and the copy in TCRdb shows in-frame clones only, minus some. The sample has more than 300,000 clones; more than 75% are singletons. The sample taken for sequencing was PBMCs or T cells enriched from blood (not recorded which). The source of these receptors is a woman under 30 who had recovered from COVID-19.

V is TRBV10-3 and J is TRBJ2-3, with D possibly TRBD2 on 6 matching bases. In germline, CDR1 is ENHRY, CDR2 SYGVKD. The CDR3 spans 15 residues. The V end was cut by 4 bases, the J end by 3 bases, with 14 bases between. CDR3 DNA: TGTGCCATCAGTGCGGTGAGAGGGAGGACAGATACGCAGTATTTT. Its translation is CAISAVRGRTDTQYF.

The chain couples TRBV5-1 to TRBJ1-1, with D perhaps matching TRBD1 (6 bases). The V end was cut by 0 bases, the J end by 10 bases, with 13 bases between. In germline, CDR1 is SGHRS, CDR2 YFSETQ. CDR3 length: 13 amino acids. DNA of the CDR3: TGCGCCAGCAGCTTGGCCGGACAGCCAGGAGCTTTCTTT. Amino acid sequence: CASSLAGQPGAFF.

This chain connects TRBV27 to TRBJ1-2, with TRBD1 identical over 10 bases. V was pared by 5 bases and J by 5 bases, with 11 bases of the junction left unmatched. The CDR3 covers 16 residues. The V gene's germline CDR1 is MNHEY and CDR2 SMNVEV (reference sequence). The CDR3 loop is CASSPAGTGVRYGYTF. CDR3 bases: TGTGCCAGCAGTCCGGCGGGGACAGGGGTACGGTATGGCTACACCTTC.

The chain links TRBV19 to TRBJ1-1, with D perhaps matching TRBD1 (5 bases). Germline CDR1 reads LNHDA; CDR2 reads SQIVND (reference sequence). The CDR3 has 15 residues. Trimming removed 0 bases at V and 5 bases at J, with 13 bases between. CDR3 amino acids: CASSIDSGVYTEAFF. In DNA form, the CDR3 reads TGTGCCAGTAGTATAGATTCGGGGGTATATACTGAAGCTTTCTTT.

J is TRBJ2-5 and V is TRBV2; D remains ambiguous. Germline V lookup: CDR1 SNHLY, CDR2 FYNNEI. With 11 bases removed from V and 3 bases from J, the gap between germline ends came to 13 bases. This CDR3 region has 12 residues. CDR3 in DNA: TGTGCCGGTGAAAGTTCGGAAGAGACCCAGTACTTC. Encoded protein: CAGESSEETQYF.

The rearrangement joins TRBV28 to TRBJ1-6; tentatively, D is TRBD1 (6 bases). The CDR3 is 15 residues long. Germline V gene sequence: CDR1 MDHEN, CDR2 SYDVKM. V lost 3 bases and J 7 bases, leaving 13 bases between the germline ends. In DNA form, the CDR3 reads TGTGCCAGCAGTTTGGCCCTAGGGGGAAATTCACCCCTCCACTTT. This sequence encodes CASSLALGGNSPLHF.

The chain is built from TRBV11-2 and TRBJ1-4; D possibly corresponds to TRBD1 (5 bases). Germline V gene data show CDR1 as SGHAT and CDR2 as FQNNGV. Trimming shortened V by 5 bases and J by 8 bases, and 18 bases separated the two germline ends. This CDR3 spans 15 amino acids. The DNA of the CDR3 is TGTGCCAGCAGCCCCTTGAGCAGGGTATACGAAAAACTGTTTTTT. It encodes CASSPLSRVYEKLFF.

The genes are TRBV19 and TRBJ2-7; a possible D gene is TRBD2 (7 bases). Germline CDR1 reads LNHDA; CDR2 reads SQIVND (reference sequence). V lost 7 bases and J lost 6, with 19 bases in between. The CDR3 is made up of 14 amino acids. The DNA for the CDR3 is TGTGCCAGTATCGACTTAGGGGGGGGCGGCGAGCAGTACTTC. Its translation: CASIDLGGGGEQYF.

The J gene is TRBJ2-5, the V gene TRBV4-3; D gene uncertain. V was pared by 0 bases and J by 7 bases, with 9 bases between. The CDR3 is 13 residues long. The V gene's germline CDR1 is LGHNA and CDR2 YSLEER. CDR3 region: CASSQDTSGTQYF. DNA of the CDR3: TGCGCCAGCAGCCAAGACACCTCCGGGACCCAGTACTTC.

The chain links TRBV29-1 to TRBJ1-1; D might be TRBD1 (6 bases). This CDR3 is 14 amino acids long. Germline lookup yields CDR1 SQVTM and CDR2 ANQGSEA. The V gene lost 8 bases and the J gene lost 0 bases, with 16 bases spanning the gap. CDR3 sequence: CSTQGGDLNTEAFF. Written as DNA, the CDR3 is TGCAGCACGCAAGGGGGGGATCTGAACACTGAAGCTTTCTTT.

This rearrangement joins TRBV27 to TRBJ2-2; a possible D gene is TRBD2 (7 bases). Germline V gene lookup returns CDR1 MNHEY and CDR2 SMNVEV (reference sequence). Trimming removed 6 bases at V and 1 base at J, with 15 bases between. The CDR3 is made up of 16 amino acids. CDR3 in DNA: TGTGCCAGCAGAGGGGGAGGGCTGATGAACACCGGGGAGCTGTTTTTT. It yields the protein CASRGGGLMNTGELFF.